The clone carrying this T cell receptor (beta chain) was seen a handful of times. Its antigen is unidentified. This sample was taken from a study of beta chain features in type 1 diabetes. The wider study: Examination covered approximately 100 million sorted cells spanning all samples. Study-level findings and limits: Since sequencing was performed on cDNA, cells with high TCR expression could be over-represented. Shortening that was moderate but significant affected the TCRB CDR3s of Type 1 diabetes patients in all four CD4+ subsets.

Germline lookup yields CDR1 SGHRS and CDR2 YFSETQ. Losses at the gene ends were 4 bases for V and 5 bases for J; bases not matched to a gene: 10. The length of the CDR3 is 15 residues. What was sequenced were expressed TCRB transcripts, since all of the isolated RNA had been reverse transcribed. Regulatory, naive and central memory T cell samples averaged roughly 3.8 million reads. Clones were sequenced by immunoSEQ multiplex PCR, and TCRdb holds only the in-frame ones, with some missing. The profile covers 310,000 or so clones, with approximately 15% appearing a single time and less than 0.02% taken by the ten largest.

This sequence originates from a man aged 18 to 30 with type 1 diabetes. What was sequenced was naive CD4+ T cells from blood. This sequence joins TRBV5-1 and TRBJ2-7; 9 bases align to TRBD2. This chain's CDR3 is CASSPAGGVLHEQYF. The DNA for the CDR3 is TGCGCCAGCAGCCCAGCGGGGGGCGTTCTCCACGAGCAGTACTTC.